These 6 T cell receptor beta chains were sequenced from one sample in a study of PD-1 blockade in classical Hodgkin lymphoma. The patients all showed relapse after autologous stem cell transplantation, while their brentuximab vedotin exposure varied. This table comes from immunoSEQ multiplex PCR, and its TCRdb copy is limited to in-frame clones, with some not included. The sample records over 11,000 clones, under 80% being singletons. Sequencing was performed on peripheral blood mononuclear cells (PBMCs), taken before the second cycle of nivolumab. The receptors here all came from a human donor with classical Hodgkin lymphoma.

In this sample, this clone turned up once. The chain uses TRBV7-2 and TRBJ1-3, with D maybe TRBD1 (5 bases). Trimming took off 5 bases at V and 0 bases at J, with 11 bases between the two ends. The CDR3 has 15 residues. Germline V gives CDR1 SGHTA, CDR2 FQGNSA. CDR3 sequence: CASSRDSSSGNTIYF. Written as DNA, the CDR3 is TGTGCCAGCAGCCGAGACAGCTCCTCTGGAAACACCATATATTTT.

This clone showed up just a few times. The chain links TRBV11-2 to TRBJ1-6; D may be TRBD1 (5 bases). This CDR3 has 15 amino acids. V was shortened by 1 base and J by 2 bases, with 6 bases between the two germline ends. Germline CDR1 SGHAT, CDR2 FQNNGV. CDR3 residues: CASSLGGTYNSPLHF. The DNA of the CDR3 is TGTGCCAGCAGCTTAGGGGGGACCTATAATTCACCCCTCCACTTT.

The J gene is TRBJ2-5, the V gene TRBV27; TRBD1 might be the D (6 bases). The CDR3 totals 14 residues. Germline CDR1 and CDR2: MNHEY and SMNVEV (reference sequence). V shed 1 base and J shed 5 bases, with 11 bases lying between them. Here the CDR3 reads CASSLWAGEETQYF. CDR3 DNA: TGTGCCAGCAGTTTATGGGCAGGGGAGGAGACCCAGTACTTC.

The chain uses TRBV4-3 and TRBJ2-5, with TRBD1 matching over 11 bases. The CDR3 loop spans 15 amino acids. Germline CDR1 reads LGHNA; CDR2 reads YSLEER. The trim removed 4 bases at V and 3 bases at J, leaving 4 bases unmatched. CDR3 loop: CASSRGQGAEETQYF. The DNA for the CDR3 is TGCGCCAGCAGCCGTGGACAGGGGGCAGAAGAGACCCAGTACTTC.

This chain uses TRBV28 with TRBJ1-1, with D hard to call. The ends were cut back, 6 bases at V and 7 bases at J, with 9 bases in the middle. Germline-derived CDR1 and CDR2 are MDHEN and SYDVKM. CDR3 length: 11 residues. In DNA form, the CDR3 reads TGTGCCAGCAGCAACCCCATTGAAGCTTTCTTT. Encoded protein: CASSNPIEAFF.

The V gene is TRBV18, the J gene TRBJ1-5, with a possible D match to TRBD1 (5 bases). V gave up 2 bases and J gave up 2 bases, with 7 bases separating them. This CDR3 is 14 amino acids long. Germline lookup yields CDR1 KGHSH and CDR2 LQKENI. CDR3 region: CASSPTTGNQPQHF. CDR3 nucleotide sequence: TGTGCCAGCTCACCAACGACAGGCAATCAGCCCCAGCATTTT.